Listed below are T cell receptor beta chains from one sample, sequenced in a study of blood T cell repertoires in COVID-19. Profiling relied on immunoSEQ multiplex PCR, and the TCRdb table lists in-frame clones only, not all of them. Of 150,000 to 180,000 clones listed, about 90% are singletons. Sample: peripheral blood. Receptors originate from a man in his forties or fifties with acute or convalescent COVID-19. CDR3s include the opening cysteine and the closing phenylalanine or tryptophan. The order of the fields is J gene, V gene, D gene, clone size, CDR3 DNA, CDR3 protein. A D gene is named only where the DNA matches it firmly. Size is omitted from some rows. Given values are once, few, many or a class for expanded clones.

J: TRBJ2-2
V: TRBV7-2
D: -
size: -
DNA: TGTGCCAGCCCCTTACGCGGACCTGAGGGGAACACCGGGGAGCTGTTTTTT
CDR3: CASPLRGPEGNTGELFF

J: TRBJ2-5
V: TRBV5-4
D: -
size: -
DNA: TGTGCCAGCAGCGCCGGCCAAGAGACCCAGTACTTC
CDR3: CASSAGQETQYF

J: TRBJ2-5
V: TRBV24-1
D: -
size: once
DNA: TGTGCCACCAGTGGGACAGGGAGGGAACGAGAGACCCAGTACTTC
CDR3: CATSGTGRERETQYF

J: TRBJ1-3
V: TRBV18
D: -
size: -
DNA: TGTGCCAGCTCACCACCTTACTCTGGAAACACCATATATTTT
CDR3: CASSPPYSGNTIYF

J: TRBJ2-1
V: TRBV20-1
D: TRBD2
size: -
DNA: TGCAGTGCTAGTTCGACTAGCGGGAGGCCAGAGCAGTTCTTC
CDR3: CSASSTSGRPEQFF

J: TRBJ1-2
V: TRBV5-6
D: TRBD1
size: once
DNA: TGTGCCAGCGGGGGACAGCCCATGGGTGGCTACACCTTC
CDR3: CASGGQPMGGYTF

J: TRBJ1-4
V: TRBV6-2/TRBV6-3
D: -
size: -
DNA: TGTGCCAGCAGTTACCTTCACGGGAATGAAAAACTGTTTTTT
CDR3: CASSYLHGNEKLFF

J: TRBJ2-2
V: TRBV6-2/TRBV6-3
D: -
size: few
DNA: TGTGCCAGCAGCCCTCTCTTACAGGGCGCGAACACCGGGGAGCTGTTTTTT
CDR3: CASSPLLQGANTGELFF

J: TRBJ2-3
V: TRBV5-4
D: -
size: -
DNA: TGTGCCAGCAGCCCTGGCGGCATTACAGATACGCAGTATTTT
CDR3: CASSPGGITDTQYF

J: TRBJ1-5
V: TRBV5-4
D: -
size: -
DNA: TGTGCCAGCAGTCGGGGGGATCAGCCCCAGCATTTT
CDR3: CASSRGDQPQHF

J: TRBJ1-2
V: TRBV4-3
D: -
size: once
DNA: TGCGCCAGCAGCCAAACTTACTTTGAACCTTCGGGGGGCTACACCTTC
CDR3: CASSQTYFEPSGGYTF

J: TRBJ1-3
V: TRBV19
D: -
size: once
DNA: TGTGCCAGTAGTGGACAGCTCTCTGGAAACACCATATATTTT
CDR3: CASSGQLSGNTIYF

J: TRBJ2-5
V: TRBV7-9
D: TRBD1
size: -
DNA: TGTGCCAGCAGCCCTAGACAGGGGAATTCAGAGACCCAGTACTTC
CDR3: CASSPRQGNSETQYF

J: TRBJ1-1
V: TRBV28
D: -
size: -
DNA: TGTGCCAGCAGTCACCCCACAGGAAACACTGAAGCTTTCTTT
CDR3: CASSHPTGNTEAFF

J: TRBJ1-1
V: TRBV11-1
D: -
size: few
DNA: TGTGCCAGCAGCTTCCACCGGGGCACTGAAGCTTTCTTT
CDR3: CASSFHRGTEAFF

J: TRBJ1-5
V: TRBV7-2
D: -
size: -
DNA: TGTGCCAGCAGCTTAGTAGCACACTTGGTTGATCAGCCCCAGCATTTT
CDR3: CASSLVAHLVDQPQHF

J: TRBJ2-3
V: TRBV15
D: -
size: -
DNA: TGTGCCACCAGCCACGCCTCTGGACACAGCACAGATACGCAGTATTTT
CDR3: CATSHASGHSTDTQYF

J: TRBJ2-3
V: TRBV28
D: -
size: -
DNA: TGTGCCAGCAGTTTCTTCACAGATACGCAGTATTTT
CDR3: CASSFFTDTQYF

J: TRBJ1-4
V: TRBV5-1
D: -
size: -
DNA: TGCGCCAGCAGCTTGGTGCGAGCAACTAATGAAAAACTGTTTTTT
CDR3: CASSLVRATNEKLFF

J: TRBJ2-1
V: TRBV7-9
D: TRBD2
size: -
DNA: TGTGCCAGCAGTTTAGCGGGAGGCCCCTACAATGAGCAGTTCTTC
CDR3: CASSLAGGPYNEQFF

J: TRBJ1-2
V: TRBV11-2
D: -
size: -
DNA: TGTGCCAGCAGCTTAGATTCCGAGGAGCGTGGCTACACCTTC
CDR3: CASSLDSEERGYTF

J: TRBJ2-6
V: TRBV15
D: -
size: -
DNA: TGTGCCACCAGCGCCACCCAGGGGTCTGGGGCCAACGTCCTGACTTTC
CDR3: CATSATQGSGANVLTF